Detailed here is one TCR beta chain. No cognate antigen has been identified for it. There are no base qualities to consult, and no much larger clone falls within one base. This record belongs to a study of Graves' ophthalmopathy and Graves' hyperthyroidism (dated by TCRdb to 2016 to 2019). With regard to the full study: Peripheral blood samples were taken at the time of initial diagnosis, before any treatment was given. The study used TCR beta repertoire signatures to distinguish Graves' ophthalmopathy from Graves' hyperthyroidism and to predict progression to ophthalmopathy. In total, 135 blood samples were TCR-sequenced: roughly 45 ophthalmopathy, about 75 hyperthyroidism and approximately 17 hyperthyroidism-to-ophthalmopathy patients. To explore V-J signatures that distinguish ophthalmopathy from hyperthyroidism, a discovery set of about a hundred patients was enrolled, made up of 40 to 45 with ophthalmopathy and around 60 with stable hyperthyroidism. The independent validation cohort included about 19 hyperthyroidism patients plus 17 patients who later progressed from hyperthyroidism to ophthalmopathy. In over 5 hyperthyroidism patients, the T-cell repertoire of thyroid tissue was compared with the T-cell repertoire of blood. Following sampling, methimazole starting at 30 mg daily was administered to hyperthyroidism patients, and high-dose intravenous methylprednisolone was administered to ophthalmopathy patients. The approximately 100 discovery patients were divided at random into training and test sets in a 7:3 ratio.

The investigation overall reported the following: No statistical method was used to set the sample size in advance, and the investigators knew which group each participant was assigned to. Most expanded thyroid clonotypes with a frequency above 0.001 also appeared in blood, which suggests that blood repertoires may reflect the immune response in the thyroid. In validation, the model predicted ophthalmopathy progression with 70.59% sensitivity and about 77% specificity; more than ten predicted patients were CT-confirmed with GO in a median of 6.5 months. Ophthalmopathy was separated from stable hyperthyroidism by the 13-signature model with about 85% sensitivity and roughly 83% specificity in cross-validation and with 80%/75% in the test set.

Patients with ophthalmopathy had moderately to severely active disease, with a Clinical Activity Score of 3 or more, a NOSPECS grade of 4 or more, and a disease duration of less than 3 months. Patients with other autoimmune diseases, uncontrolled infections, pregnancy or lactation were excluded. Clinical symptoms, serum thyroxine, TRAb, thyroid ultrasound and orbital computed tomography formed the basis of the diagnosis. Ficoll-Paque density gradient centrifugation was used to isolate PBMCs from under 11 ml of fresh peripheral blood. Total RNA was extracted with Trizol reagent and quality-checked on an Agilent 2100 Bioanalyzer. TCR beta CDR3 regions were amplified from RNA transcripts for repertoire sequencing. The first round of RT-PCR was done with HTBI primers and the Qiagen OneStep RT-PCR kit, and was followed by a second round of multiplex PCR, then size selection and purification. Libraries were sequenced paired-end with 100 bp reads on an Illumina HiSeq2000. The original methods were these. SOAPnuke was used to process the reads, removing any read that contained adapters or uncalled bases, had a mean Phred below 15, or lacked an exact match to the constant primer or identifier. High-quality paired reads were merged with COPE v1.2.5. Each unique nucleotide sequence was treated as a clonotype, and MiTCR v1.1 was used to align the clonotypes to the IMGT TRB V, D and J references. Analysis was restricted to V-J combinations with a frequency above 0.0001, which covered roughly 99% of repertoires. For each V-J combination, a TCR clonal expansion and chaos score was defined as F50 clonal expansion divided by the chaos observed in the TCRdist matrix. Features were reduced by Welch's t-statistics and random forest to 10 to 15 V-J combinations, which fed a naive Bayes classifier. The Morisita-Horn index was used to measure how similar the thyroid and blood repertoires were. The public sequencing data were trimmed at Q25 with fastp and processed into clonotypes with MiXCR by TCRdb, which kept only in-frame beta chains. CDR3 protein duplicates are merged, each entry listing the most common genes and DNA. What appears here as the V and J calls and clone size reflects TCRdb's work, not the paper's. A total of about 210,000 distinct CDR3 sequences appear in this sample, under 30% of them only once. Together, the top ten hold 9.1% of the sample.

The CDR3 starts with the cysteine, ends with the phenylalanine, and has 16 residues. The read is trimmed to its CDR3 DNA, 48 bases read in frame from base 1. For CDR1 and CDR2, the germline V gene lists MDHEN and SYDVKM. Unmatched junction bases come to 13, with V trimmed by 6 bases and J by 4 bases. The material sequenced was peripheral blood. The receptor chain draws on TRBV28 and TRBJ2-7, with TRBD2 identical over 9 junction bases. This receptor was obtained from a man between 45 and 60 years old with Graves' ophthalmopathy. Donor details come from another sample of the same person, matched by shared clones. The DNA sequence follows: TGTGCCAGCAGGCCTGAAGGCACTAGCGGGTCTTACGAGCAGTACTTC. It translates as CASRPEGTSGSYEQYF.